A selection of T cell receptor beta chains follows, all from one sample in a study of CD8 T cells in Susac syndrome. MiXCR was run by TCRdb on the immunoSEQ multiplex PCR reads, yielding one entry per CDR3 protein. The data hold around 180,000 distinct CDR3 sequences, with roughly 95% observed a single time. Sequences were obtained from CD4+ T cells from PBMCs. The receptor set was obtained from a human donor with multiple sclerosis. CDR3s include the opening cysteine and the closing phenylalanine or tryptophan. Clone size is stated in some rows and not others, as once, few, many or a class when expanded.

v_gene	j_gene	len	abundance	CDR3aa
TRBV7-9	TRBJ1-3	15	-	CASSPQQGSGNTIYF
TRBV5-8	TRBJ2-6	15	-	CASRDRVLLANVLTF
TRBV12-3/TRBV12-4	TRBJ1-2	14	-	CASTLLQGRDGYTF
TRBV6-6	TRBJ2-7	15	-	CASRPPGQGNNEQYF
TRBV7-3	TRBJ2-1	14	-	CASSLGRTNNEQFF
TRBV6-5	TRBJ1-1	13	-	CASSYDVDTEAFF
TRBV30	TRBJ1-1	12	-	CAWTQRETEAFF
TRBV30	TRBJ2-3	15	-	CAWSPLPGGPDTQYF
TRBV6-5	TRBJ1-3	16	-	CASSYSRAGSGNTIYF
TRBV29-1	TRBJ1-2	12	-	CSVSGANYGYTF
TRBV12-3/TRBV12-4	TRBJ1-6	14	once	CASSLSGSNSPLHF
TRBV7-9	TRBJ2-1	16	-	CASSSTASHSYNEQFF
TRBV5-4	TRBJ2-5	16	once	CASSLPRTGGGETQYF
TRBV20-1	TRBJ1-2	13	once	CSARDRQAGGYTF
TRBV5-4	TRBJ1-1	15	-	CASRSDGTGKTEAFF
TRBV3-1	TRBJ1-2	13	-	CASSQAMGRGYTF
TRBV7-9	TRBJ1-2	16	-	CASSLSQDIYNYGYTF
TRBV28	TRBJ1-2	15	once	CASVQGLPGDYGYTF
TRBV5-4	TRBJ2-3	16	-	CASSLLDSARTDTQYF
TRBV20-1	TRBJ2-7	16	-	CSARDPRPANSYEQYF
TRBV19	TRBJ1-2	13	-	CASTRDGNYGYTF
TRBV20-1	TRBJ1-6	16	-	CSARDRIGSHNSPLHF
TRBV30	TRBJ2-7	13	-	CAWFRDREGEQYF
TRBV27	TRBJ1-4	14	-	CASSFGPTNEKLFF
TRBV24-1	TRBJ2-1	16	-	CATSGTSGGSYNEQFF
TRBV12-3/TRBV12-4	TRBJ2-2	18	-	CASTSSGTGGEGTGELFF
TRBV28	TRBJ1-6	17	-	CASSYSGIGQPNSPLHF
TRBV6-5	TRBJ2-1	14	-	CASRRGGWLSEQFF
TRBV9	TRBJ2-1	16	-	CASSTRTGRTYNEQFF
TRBV4-3	TRBJ2-7	15	-	CASSQRTGAVYEQYF
TRBV18	TRBJ2-7	14	-	CASSPQGEEDEQYF
TRBV12-3/TRBV12-4	TRBJ2-6	14	-	CASSFRSGANVLTF
TRBV24-1	TRBJ1-1	13	-	CATSASAVTEAFF
TRBV30	TRBJ1-2	14	-	CAWSGERANYGYTF
TRBV5-1	TRBJ1-1	12	-	CASSFQGGEAFF
TRBV20-1	TRBJ2-3	13	-	CSALAGRGDTQYF
TRBV24-1	TRBJ1-1	12	-	CATSMMNTEAFF
TRBV20-1	TRBJ2-6	16	-	CSARGRGNSGANVLTF
TRBV5-1	TRBJ2-7	15	-	CASSFTDGSTYEQYF
TRBV20-1	TRBJ1-5	13	-	CSAGKQGAQPQHF
TRBV23-1	TRBJ1-5	16	once	CASSQYGTSSNQPQHF
TRBV30	TRBJ2-3	12	-	CAWSLGASTQYF
TRBV12-3/TRBV12-4	TRBJ2-7	12	-	CASSQGSNEQYF
TRBV30	TRBJ2-2	14	-	CAWSVLSGTGELFF
TRBV29-1	TRBJ1-2	12	-	CSVDDSSHGYTF
TRBV10-3	TRBJ1-1	13	-	CAISEKGSTEAFF
TRBV16	TRBJ1-6	12	once	CASSQSLSPLHF
TRBV29-1	TRBJ1-2	11	-	CSVEDRRGYTF
TRBV30	TRBJ2-1	12	-	CAWSPLYNEQFF
TRBV20-1	TRBJ2-1	14	-	CSARQGVLDNEQFF
TRBV20-1	TRBJ2-3	12	-	CSAGLAEVTQYF
TRBV9	TRBJ2-3	15	-	CASSVAAGAGNTQYF
TRBV7-2	TRBJ2-1	12	-	CASSSGTGEQFF
TRBV7-9	TRBJ2-5	17	-	CASSRGDRPNLAETQYF
TRBV3-1	TRBJ2-1	14	once	CASSLRTSYNEQFF